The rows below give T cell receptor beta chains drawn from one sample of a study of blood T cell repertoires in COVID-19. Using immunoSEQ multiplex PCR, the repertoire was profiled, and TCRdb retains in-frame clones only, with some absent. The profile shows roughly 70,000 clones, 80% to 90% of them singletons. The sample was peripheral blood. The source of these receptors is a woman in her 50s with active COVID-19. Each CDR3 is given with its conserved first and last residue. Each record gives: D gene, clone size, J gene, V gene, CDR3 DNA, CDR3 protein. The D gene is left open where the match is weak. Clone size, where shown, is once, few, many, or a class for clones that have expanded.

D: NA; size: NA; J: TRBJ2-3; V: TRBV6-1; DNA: TGTGCCAGCAGTGAAGTCTGGGGCCCAGATACGCAGTATTTT; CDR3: CASSEVWGPDTQYF
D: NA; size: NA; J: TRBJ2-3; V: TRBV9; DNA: TGTGCCAGCAGCGTAGGGAAAGGTGGTGGGCCCCCAGATACGCAGTATTTT; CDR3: CASSVGKGGGPPDTQYF
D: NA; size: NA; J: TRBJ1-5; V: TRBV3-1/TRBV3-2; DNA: TGTGCCAGCAGCCAAGATACAGTTCAGCCCCAGCATTTT; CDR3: CASSQDTVQPQHF
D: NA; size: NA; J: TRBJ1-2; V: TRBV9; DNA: TGTGCCAGCAGCCGGGACACCGCTAACTATGGCTACACCTTC; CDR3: CASSRDTANYGYTF
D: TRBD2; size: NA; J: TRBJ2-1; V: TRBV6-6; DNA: TGTGCCAGCAGTCTAAGCGGGAGGACGGGGATCGATGAGCAGTTCTTC; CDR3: CASSLSGRTGIDEQFF
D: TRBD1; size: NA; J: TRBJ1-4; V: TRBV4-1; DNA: TGCGCCAGCAGAAGGACAGGGCGTATGGAAAAACTGTTTTTT; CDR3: CASRRTGRMEKLFF
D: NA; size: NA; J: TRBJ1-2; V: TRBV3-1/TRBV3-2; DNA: TGTGCCAGCAGCCAAGATTCCGGGGTTAAGAATGGCTACACCTTC; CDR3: CASSQDSGVKNGYTF
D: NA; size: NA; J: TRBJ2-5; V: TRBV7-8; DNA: TGTGCCAGCAGCTCTAGCCCGGGGGTAGGAGAGACCCAGTACTTC; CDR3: CASSSSPGVGETQYF
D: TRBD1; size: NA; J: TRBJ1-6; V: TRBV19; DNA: TGTGCCAGTAGTATGACAGGGAGGCAACCAGGGGCGGTAAATTCACCCCTCCACTTT; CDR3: CASSMTGRQPGAVNSPLHF
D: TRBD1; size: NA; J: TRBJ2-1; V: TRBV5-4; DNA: TGTGCCAGCAGCACAGGACAGGGATCATACAATGAGCAGTTCTTC; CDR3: CASSTGQGSYNEQFF
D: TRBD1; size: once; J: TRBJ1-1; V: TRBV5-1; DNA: TGCGCCAGCAGCTGGGGGACAGGGTTCACTGAAGCTTTCTTT; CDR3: CASSWGTGFTEAFF
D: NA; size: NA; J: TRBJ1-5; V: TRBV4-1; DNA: TGCGCCAGCAGCCAAGACGAATGGGGCTCCCTTAGCAATCAGCCCCAGCATTTT; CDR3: CASSQDEWGSLSNQPQHF
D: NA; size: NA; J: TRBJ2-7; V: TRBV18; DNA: TGTGCCAGCTCACCCGGCGGCTACCTACGGGGCGAGCAGTACTTC; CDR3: CASSPGGYLRGEQYF
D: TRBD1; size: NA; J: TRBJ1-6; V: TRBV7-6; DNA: TGTGCCAGCAGCTTAGCGTTGACAGGGAATTCACCCCTCCACTTT; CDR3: CASSLALTGNSPLHF
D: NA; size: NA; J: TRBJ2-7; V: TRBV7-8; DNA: TGTGCCAGCAGCTACCGGGGGACCTACGAGCAGTACTTC; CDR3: CASSYRGTYEQYF
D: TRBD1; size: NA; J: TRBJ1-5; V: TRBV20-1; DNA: TGCAGTGCTAGTGAGGGGTGGGACAGTAATAGCAATCAGCCCCAGCATTTT; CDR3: CSASEGWDSNSNQPQHF
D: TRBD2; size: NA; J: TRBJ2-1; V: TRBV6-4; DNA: TGTGCCAGCAGTTTCTCTAGCGGGCAGGGGAATGAGCAGTTCTTC; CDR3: CASSFSSGQGNEQFF
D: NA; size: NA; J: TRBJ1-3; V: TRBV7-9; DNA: TGTGCCAGCAGCCTCTCTGGAAACACCATATATTTT; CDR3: CASSLSGNTIYF
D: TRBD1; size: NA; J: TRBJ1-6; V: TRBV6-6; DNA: TGTGCCAGCAGCACACCCGGGACAGGGCTTTCACCCCTCCACTTT; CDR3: CASSTPGTGLSPLHF
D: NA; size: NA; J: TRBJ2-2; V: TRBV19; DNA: TGTGCCAGTAGTAATCCCCCACTACTAGCCCCTCTTCCGAACACCGGGGAGCTGTTTTTT; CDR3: CASSNPPLLAPLPNTGELFF
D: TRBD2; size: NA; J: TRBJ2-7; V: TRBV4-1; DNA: TGCGCCAGCAGCCATGAACCGGGGAGGGACTACGAGCAGTACTTC; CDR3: CASSHEPGRDYEQYF
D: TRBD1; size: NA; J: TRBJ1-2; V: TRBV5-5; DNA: TGTGCCAGCAGCCGGGACAGAATTAACTATGGCTACACCTTC; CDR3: CASSRDRINYGYTF
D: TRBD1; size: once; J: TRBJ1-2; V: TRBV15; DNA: TGTGCCACCAGCAGGGGACAGTCTGGCTACACCTTC; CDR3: CATSRGQSGYTF
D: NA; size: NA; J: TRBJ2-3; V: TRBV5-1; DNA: TGCGCCAGCAGCTTTACCGGAGGGCGAACAGATACGCAGTATTTT; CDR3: CASSFTGGRTDTQYF
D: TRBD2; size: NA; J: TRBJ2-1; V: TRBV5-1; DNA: TGCGCCAGCAGCCCGCGCACTAGCGACTCCTGCAATGAGCAGTTCTTC; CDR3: CASSPRTSDSCNEQFF
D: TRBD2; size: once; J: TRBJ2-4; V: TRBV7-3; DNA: TGTGCCAGCAGCTTAAAGGGACTAGCGGGACGAGGGGAAAACATTCAGTACTTC; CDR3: CASSLKGLAGRGENIQYF
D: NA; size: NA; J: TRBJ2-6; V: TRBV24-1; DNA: TGTGCCACCAGTGATGGACTGGCGGGCTCCTCTGGGGCCAACGTCCTGACTTTC; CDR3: CATSDGLAGSSGANVLTF
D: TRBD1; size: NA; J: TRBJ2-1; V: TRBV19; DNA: TGTGCCAGTAGTATAGGGAAGCGAACAGGGGATGAGCAGTTCTTC; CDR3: CASSIGKRTGDEQFF
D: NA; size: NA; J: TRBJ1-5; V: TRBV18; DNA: TGTGCCAGCTCGCACACAGGGTTGCCGCCCCAGCATTTT; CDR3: CASSHTGLPPQHF
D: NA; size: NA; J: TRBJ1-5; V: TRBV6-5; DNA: TGTGCCAGCATTAGGGAGTGGGCGGATCAGCCCCAGCATTTT; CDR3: CASIREWADQPQHF
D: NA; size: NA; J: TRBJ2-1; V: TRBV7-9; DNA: TGTGCCAGCAGCTTAGCAGGTCGAGGTGAGCAGTTCTTC; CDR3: CASSLAGRGEQFF
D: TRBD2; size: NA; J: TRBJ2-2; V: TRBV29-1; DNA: TGCAGCGCCCGACTAGCGGGAGGCCGGAACACCGGGGAGCTGTTTTTT; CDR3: CSARLAGGRNTGELFF
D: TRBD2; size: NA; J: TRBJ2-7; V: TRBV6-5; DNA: TGTGCCAGCAGTTACGAGGGAGGGCTATCCTACGAGCAGTACTTC; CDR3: CASSYEGGLSYEQYF
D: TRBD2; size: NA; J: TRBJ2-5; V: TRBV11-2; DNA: TGTGCCAGCAGCTTAAAAAGGGAGGGGACCCAGTACTTC; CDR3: CASSLKREGTQYF
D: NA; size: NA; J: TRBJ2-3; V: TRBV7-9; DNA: TGTGCCAGCAGCTTAGACCGCGGCACAGATACGCAGTATTTT; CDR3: CASSLDRGTDTQYF
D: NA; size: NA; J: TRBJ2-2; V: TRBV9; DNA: TGTGCCAGCAGCGTAGCCGGAGTGGAGGTGAACGCCGGGGAGCTGTTTTTT; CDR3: CASSVAGVEVNAGELFF
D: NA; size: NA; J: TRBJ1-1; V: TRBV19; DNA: TGTGCCAGTAGTATAGAGGGCATCAACACTGAAGCTTTCTTT; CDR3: CASSIEGINTEAFF
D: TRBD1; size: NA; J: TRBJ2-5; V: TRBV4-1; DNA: TGCGCCAGCAGCGGCGAAGGGGGCGGGGAGACCCAGTACTTC; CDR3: CASSGEGGGETQYF
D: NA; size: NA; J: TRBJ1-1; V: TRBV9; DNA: TGTGCCAGCAGCGTAGGACGCGGGAACACTGAAGCTTTCTTT; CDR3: CASSVGRGNTEAFF
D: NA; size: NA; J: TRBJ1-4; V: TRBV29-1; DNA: TGCAGCGTTGATGCCCGGGACACTACAGAAAAACTGTTTTTT; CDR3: CSVDARDTTEKLFF
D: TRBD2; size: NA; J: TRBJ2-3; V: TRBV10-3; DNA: TGTGCCATCAGTGTAGGAGCGGGGTCAAGCCCAGATACGCAGTATTTT; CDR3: CAISVGAGSSPDTQYF
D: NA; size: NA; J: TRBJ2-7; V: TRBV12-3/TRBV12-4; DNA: TGTGCCAGCAGTCCGGACAGCTACGAGCAGTACTTC; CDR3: CASSPDSYEQYF
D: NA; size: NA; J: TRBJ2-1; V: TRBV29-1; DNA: TGCAGCGGTAAACTCAATGAGCAGTTCTTC; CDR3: CSGKLNEQFF
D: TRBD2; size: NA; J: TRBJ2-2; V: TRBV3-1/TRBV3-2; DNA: TGTGCCAGCGTCCGTAGCGGGACAAACACCGGGGAGCTGTTTTTT; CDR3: CASVRSGTNTGELFF
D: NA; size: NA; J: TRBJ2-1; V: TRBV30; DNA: TGTGCCTGGAGTATACAGGACGGGGGTGAGCAGTTCTTC; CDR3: CAWSIQDGGEQFF
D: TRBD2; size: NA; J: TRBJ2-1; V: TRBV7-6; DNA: TGTGCCAGCAGCCCCACCGGGGGAGGGCTAAAGTCGGGTGAGCAGTTCTTC; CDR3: CASSPTGGGLKSGEQFF
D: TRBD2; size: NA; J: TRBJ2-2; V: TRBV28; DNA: TGTGCCAGCAGTATTAGCGGGGGGGAGCTGTTTTTT; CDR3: CASSISGGELFF
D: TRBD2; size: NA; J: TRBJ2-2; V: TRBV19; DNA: TGTGCCAGTAGTGCTTACCCGGGACTAGCTTCTCCCACCGGGGAGCTGTTTTTT; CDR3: CASSAYPGLASPTGELFF
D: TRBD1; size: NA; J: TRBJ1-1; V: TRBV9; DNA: TGTGCCAGCAGCGTAGCTGGACAGGGGACCACTGAAGCTTTCTTT; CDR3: CASSVAGQGTTEAFF
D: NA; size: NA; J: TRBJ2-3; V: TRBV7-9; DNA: TGTGCCAGCAGCTTGGAGCGGGCCACAGATACGCAGTATTTT; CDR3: CASSLERATDTQYF
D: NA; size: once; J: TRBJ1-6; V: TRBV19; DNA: TGTGCCAGTAGTACCGCGGGTGGGGGGGTTTCACCCCTCCACTTT; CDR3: CASSTAGGGVSPLHF
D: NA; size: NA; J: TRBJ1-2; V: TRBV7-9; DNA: TGTGCCAGCAGCTTAGGGAGGACCGGAAATTTGAACTATGGCTACACCTTC; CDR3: CASSLGRTGNLNYGYTF